The clone carrying this T cell receptor (beta chain) was seen a handful of times. The target antigen is unknown. The entry originates in a study of CD8+ T cells in alopecia areata. V was clipped by 2 bases and J by 4 bases, with 23 bases between them. This CDR3 has 18 residues. CDR1 and CDR2 (germline): SGDLS, YYNGEE. Treatment here: oral pan-JAK inhibitor, 5-10 mg twice daily. The study team obtained lesional scalp punch biopsies and peripheral blood from alopecia areata patients. After isolation, RNA underwent reverse transcription to generate cDNA as the sequencing template. The table came from immunoSEQ multiplex PCR; TCRdb's copy has only in-frame clones and leaves some out. This table holds around 270,000 clones, over 45% found once. Whole-study results and caveats: Scalp samples also yield sequences of resident alphabeta T cells from normal skin.

The sample was CD4+ T cells sorted from blood, taken at week 24, from a patient treated with tofacitinib. This clonotype originated in a human donor with alopecia areata. V and J are TRBV9 and TRBJ2-3, with D perhaps TRBD2 (6 bases). The CDR3 nucleotides read TGTGCCAGCAGCGTTCGGCCAGGGACTGAGGGCTTGCCAGATACGCAGTATTTT. Protein sequence: CASSVRPGTEGLPDTQYF.